Sequencing of this TCR beta chain was carried out in a study of T cells in Graves' hyperthyroidism and ophthalmopathy. This clonotype was observed a single time. What it recognizes is unknown. Regions amplified from RNA transcripts were the TCR beta CDR3 regions. During a first-round RT-PCR of the TCR CDR3, the HTBI primer set was used. One entry per CDR3 protein, called by TCRdb with MiXCR from the multiplex PCR reads. Of 500,000 or so distinct CDR3 sequences detected, 17% appear once; the ten largest clones hold approximately 16%. The CDR3 has 18 amino acids. V was clipped by 1 base and J by 6 bases; unmatched bases: 13. CDR1 is LNHNV, CDR2 YYDKDF, per germline (reference sequence). Regarding the study as a whole: Separation of ophthalmopathy from stable hyperthyroidism was achieved by a 13 V-J model. For ophthalmopathy, model prediction preceded onset by a median roughly 6.5 months.

Sequencing used blood. The sequence came from a woman aged 18-29 years with Graves' ophthalmopathy. V gene TRBV15 combines with J gene TRBJ1-2; 11 nucleotides match TRBD1. The CDR3 region is CATSRAPGQGARVHGYTF. The CDR3 DNA reads as TGTGCCACCAGCAGAGCGCCAGGACAGGGGGCACGAGTACATGGCTACACCTTC.